This T cell receptor beta chain was recorded in a study of blood T cell repertoires in COVID-19. There are 13 residues in the CDR3. The junction had 14 bases not matched to a gene; V was cut back by 5 bases and J by 14 bases. Germline loops: CDR1 MNHEY, CDR2 SVGAGI. Study processing details: It was from reference gene primer amplification that nucleated cell counts were estimated. Measured with immunoSEQ multiplex PCR; TCRdb has only the in-frame clones, and not every one. The D gene and trimming were derived from the DNA, and the V and J assignments and clone size from that table. Among 95,000 to 150,000 clones listed, around three quarters were seen once.

Sequenced sample: peripheral blood. The chain joins TRBV6-5 to TRBJ2-5; 7 nucleotides align to TRBD2. The TCR was taken from a middle-aged man with active or convalescent COVID-19. CDR3 sequence (DNA): TGTGCCAGCAGTCCCTCTAATTGGGGAGGGCCTTACTTC. Translating gives CASSPSNWGGPYF.